This T cell receptor (beta chain) was sequenced in a study of T cell responses to AZD1222 COVID-19 vaccine. Sequencing used immunoSEQ multiplex PCR; TCRdb keeps in-frame clones, though not all of them. The sample shows about 94,000 clones, approximately 87% of them seen only once. The junction had 11 bases not matched to a gene; V was cut back by 8 bases and J by 5 bases. This CDR3 contains 15 residues. Germline CDR1 reads MNHEY; CDR2 reads SVGAGI. The sequence derives from an adult who received the AZD1222 COVID-19 vaccine. This chain connects TRBV6-5 to TRBJ1-5; 8 positions match TRBD1. The sequences come from peripheral blood, collected 28 days after the second AZD1222 dose. The CDR3 spells CASGWDRSSYQPQHF. Written as DNA, the CDR3 is TGTGCCAGCGGATGGGACAGGAGCTCGTATCAGCCCCAGCATTTT.